This TCR beta chain was identified in a study of T cells after yellow fever vaccination. A remark on this clonotype: Its cognate antigen is unknown.

TCRdb re-called the 5' RACE reads through MiXCR, storing one row per CDR3 protein. The sample has more than 300,000 distinct CDR3 sequences, about 10% seen once; the top ten hold 3.3%. Study-wide findings and caveats: Most clones from primary vaccination resurfaced after the booster (approximately 95% CD4, 88% CD8).

The germline CDR1 and CDR2 sequences are SGHRS and YFSETQ. This CDR3 comprises 14 residues. V was trimmed by 4 bases and J by 7 bases, leaving 17 bases between them. The origin of this receptor is a man aged 18 to 29 who received the YFV17D yellow fever vaccine. The specimen comprised CD4+ T cells sorted from PBMCs, sampled 45 days after the yellow fever booster vaccination. This chain connects TRBV5-1 to TRBJ1-2, with a weak D call TRBD1 (6 bases). This CDR3 is CASSPAGQGFGYTF. As DNA, the CDR3 is TGCGCCAGCAGCCCAGCGGGGCAGGGGTTTGGCTACACCTTC.